Sequencing of this TCR beta chain was carried out in a study of human T cells and chemical hapten exposure. The study, taken as a whole, reports: Because all patients had alopecia, their immune responses might differ from healthy ones.

The time point is: pre-sensitization, week 0. Stated treatment: therapeutic diphenylcyclopropenone sensitization with weekly scalp DPC. The drawing of blood occurred before each patch test was applied. This clonotype was detected a few times. Its matching antigen is unknown. Trimming shortened V by 3 bases and J by 5 bases, and 10 bases separated the two germline ends. From germline, CDR1 is KGHSH and CDR2 LQKENI. The CDR3 length is 13 residues. A single record per CDR3 protein comes from TCRdb applying MiXCR to the RACE reads. The sample yields tens of thousands of distinct CDR3 sequences, around 11% seen once.

This receptor was taken from a woman aged 40 to 50 with alopecia areata. Some clones in this sample may be carry-over from other donors' samples. The chain has TRBV18 and TRBJ1-2; D unclear. Sample: whole blood, taken in connection with sensitization to the hapten diphenylcyclopropenone (DPC). This CDR3 is CASSPDGTYGYTF. The CDR3 DNA follows: TGTGCCAGCTCACCGGACGGAACTTATGGCTACACCTTC.